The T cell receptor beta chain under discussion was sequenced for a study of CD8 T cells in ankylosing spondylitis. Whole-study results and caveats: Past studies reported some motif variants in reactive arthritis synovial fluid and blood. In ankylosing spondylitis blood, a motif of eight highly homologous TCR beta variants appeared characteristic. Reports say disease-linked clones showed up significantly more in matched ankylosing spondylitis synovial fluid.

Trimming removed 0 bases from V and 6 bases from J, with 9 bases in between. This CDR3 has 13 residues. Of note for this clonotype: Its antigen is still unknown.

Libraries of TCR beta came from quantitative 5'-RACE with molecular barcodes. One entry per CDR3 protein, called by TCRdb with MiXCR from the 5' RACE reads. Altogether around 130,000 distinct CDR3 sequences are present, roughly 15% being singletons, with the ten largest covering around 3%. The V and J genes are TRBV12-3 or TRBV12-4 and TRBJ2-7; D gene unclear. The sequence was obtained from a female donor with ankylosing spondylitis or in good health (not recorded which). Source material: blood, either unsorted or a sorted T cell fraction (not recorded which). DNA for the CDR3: TGTGCCAGCAGTTTAGCGACCCTGGGCGAGCAGTACTTC. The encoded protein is CASSLATLGEQYF.